This T cell receptor (beta chain) originates from a study of cytotoxic CD8 clonotypes in ibrutinib-treated CLL. In regard to this clone: What it binds is unknown.

Germline lookup yields CDR1 MGHDK and CDR2 SYGVNS. The CDR3 is 16 amino acids. V gave up 7 bases and J gave up 1 base, with 20 bases separating them. Profiling relied on immunoSEQ multiplex PCR, and the TCRdb table lists in-frame clones only, not all of them. The data contain hundreds of thousands of clones, roughly 77% of them seen just once; the ten biggest clones take up about 6.4%. General study points: Ibrutinib response saw clonality rise, and progression saw it return toward baseline. Patients showed higher baseline clonality than age-matched healthy donors, and it tracked circulating CD8+ T-cell counts.

Here the sequenced sample was PBMCs, taken after 12 months of ibrutinib treatment. This clonotype was obtained from a human donor with chronic lymphocytic leukemia. The V and J genes are TRBV25-1 and TRBJ2-7; TRBD2 is a possible D gene (6 bases). The CDR3 DNA follows: TGTGCCAGCACCCTGCCCATGGCGGGACCGTCCTACGAGCAGTACTTC. Protein sequence: CASTLPMAGPSYEQYF.